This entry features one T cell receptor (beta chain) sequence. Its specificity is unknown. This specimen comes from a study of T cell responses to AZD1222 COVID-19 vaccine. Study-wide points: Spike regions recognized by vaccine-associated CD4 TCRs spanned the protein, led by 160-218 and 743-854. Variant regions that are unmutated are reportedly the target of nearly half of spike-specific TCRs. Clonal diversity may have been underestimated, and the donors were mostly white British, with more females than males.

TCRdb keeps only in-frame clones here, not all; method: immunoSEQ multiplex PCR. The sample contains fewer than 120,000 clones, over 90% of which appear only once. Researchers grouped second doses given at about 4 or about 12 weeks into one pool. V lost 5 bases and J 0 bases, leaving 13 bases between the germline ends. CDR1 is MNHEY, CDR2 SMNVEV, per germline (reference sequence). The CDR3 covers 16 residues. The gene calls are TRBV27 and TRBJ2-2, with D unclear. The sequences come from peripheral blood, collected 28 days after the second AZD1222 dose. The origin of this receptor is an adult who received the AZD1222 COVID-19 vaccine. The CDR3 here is CASSEIRPANTGELFF. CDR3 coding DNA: TGTGCCAGCAGTGAAATACGACCGGCGAACACCGGGGAGCTGTTTTTT.